The rows below give T cell receptor beta chains drawn from one sample of a study of T cell responses to AZD1222 COVID-19 vaccine. Sequencing used immunoSEQ multiplex PCR; TCRdb keeps in-frame clones, though not all of them. The repertoire holds 84,000 or so clones, over 75% seen once, with more than 5% in the top ten. The material was peripheral blood, obtained on day 0 of MenACWY control vaccination. Receptors originate from an adult in good health. Both conserved end residues are part of each CDR3. A D gene is named only where the DNA matches it firmly. The size field is filled for only some rows; it gives once, few, many or a size class.

size: -
V: TRBV19
D: TRBD1
J: TRBJ2-5
DNA: TGTGCCAGTAGTATCCCCGGGACAGGCCGATCCCTCCAAGAGACCCAGTACTTC
CDR3: CASSIPGTGRSLQETQYF

size: -
V: TRBV5-1
D: -
J: TRBJ1-1
DNA: TGCGCCAGCAGCTCCTCCCTAGAGGGTAGGGGCACTGAAGCTTTCTTT
CDR3: CASSSSLEGRGTEAFF

size: -
V: TRBV24-1
D: -
J: TRBJ2-3
DNA: TGTGCCACCAGTGGAGGGCCCTTCACAGATACGCAGTATTTT
CDR3: CATSGGPFTDTQYF

size: -
V: TRBV28
D: -
J: TRBJ1-3
DNA: TGTGCCAGCAGTTTAATAGTGACAGCTGGAAACACCATATATTTT
CDR3: CASSLIVTAGNTIYF

size: -
V: TRBV7-9
D: -
J: TRBJ2-1
DNA: TGTGCCAGCAGCTTAGCAGGGGAGAACAATGAGCAGTTCTTC
CDR3: CASSLAGENNEQFF

size: -
V: TRBV5-5
D: -
J: TRBJ1-1
DNA: TGTGCCAGCACCATTTACAGGGACACTGAAGCTTTCTTT
CDR3: CASTIYRDTEAFF

size: -
V: TRBV2
D: TRBD1
J: TRBJ2-7
DNA: TGTGCCAGCGGAGGACAGGCCTACGAGCAGTACTTC
CDR3: CASGGQAYEQYF

size: -
V: TRBV5-1
D: -
J: TRBJ1-2
DNA: TGCGCCAGCAGCTTGGATTGGACTACGTATGGCTACACCTTC
CDR3: CASSLDWTTYGYTF

size: once
V: TRBV6-5
D: TRBD1
J: TRBJ1-2
DNA: TGTGCCAGCAGTTACCAGAGGACAGGGGGTAACTATGGCTACACCTTC
CDR3: CASSYQRTGGNYGYTF

size: -
V: TRBV10-2
D: TRBD2
J: TRBJ2-3
DNA: TGCGCCAGCAGTGTGGGACTAGCGGACACAGATACGCAGTATTTT
CDR3: CASSVGLADTDTQYF

size: -
V: TRBV9
D: TRBD1
J: TRBJ2-3
DNA: TGTGCCAGCAGCGCGTCCCGGGACAGGGGACGCACAGATACGCAGTATTTT
CDR3: CASSASRDRGRTDTQYF

size: -
V: TRBV19
D: -
J: TRBJ1-3
DNA: TGTGCCAGTAGTGACCGGCCTGGGGGAGGAAACACCATATATTTT
CDR3: CASSDRPGGGNTIYF

size: -
V: TRBV11-3
D: -
J: TRBJ1-1
DNA: TGTGCCAGCAGCGCCGTGGGGGCAGGGGCCACTGAAGCTTTCTTT
CDR3: CASSAVGAGATEAFF

size: -
V: TRBV11-3
D: TRBD1
J: TRBJ2-1
DNA: TGTGCCAGCAGCCGACAGGGGGGCTACAATGAGCAGTTCTTC
CDR3: CASSRQGGYNEQFF

size: -
V: TRBV6-5
D: TRBD1
J: TRBJ1-2
DNA: TGTGCCAGCAGTCAACAGGGGGTTGACTATGGCTACACCTTC
CDR3: CASSQQGVDYGYTF

size: -
V: TRBV30
D: -
J: TRBJ1-2
DNA: TGTGCCTGGAGTTTCGGAGGGGCGAGGCTAGGTGGCTACACCTTC
CDR3: CAWSFGGARLGGYTF

size: -
V: TRBV14
D: -
J: TRBJ1-1
DNA: TGTGCCAGCAGCCCCCGCGGAACGAACACTGAAGCTTTCTTT
CDR3: CASSPRGTNTEAFF

size: once
V: TRBV5-1
D: TRBD1
J: TRBJ1-5
DNA: TGCGCCAGCAGCACGGACAGGGGTCAGCCCCAGCATTTT
CDR3: CASSTDRGQPQHF